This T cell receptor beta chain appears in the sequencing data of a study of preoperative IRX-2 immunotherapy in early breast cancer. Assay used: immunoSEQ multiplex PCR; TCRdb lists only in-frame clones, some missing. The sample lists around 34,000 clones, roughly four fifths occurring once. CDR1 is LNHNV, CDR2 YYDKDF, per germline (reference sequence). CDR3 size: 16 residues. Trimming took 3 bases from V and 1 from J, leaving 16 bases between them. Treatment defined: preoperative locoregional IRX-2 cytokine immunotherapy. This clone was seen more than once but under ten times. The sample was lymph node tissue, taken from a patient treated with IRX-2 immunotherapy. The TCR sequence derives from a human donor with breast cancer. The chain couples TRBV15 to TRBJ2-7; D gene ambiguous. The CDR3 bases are TGTGCCACCAGCAGGAACAAGGGTTTGTTGTCCTACGAGCAGTACTTC. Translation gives CATSRNKGLLSYEQYF.